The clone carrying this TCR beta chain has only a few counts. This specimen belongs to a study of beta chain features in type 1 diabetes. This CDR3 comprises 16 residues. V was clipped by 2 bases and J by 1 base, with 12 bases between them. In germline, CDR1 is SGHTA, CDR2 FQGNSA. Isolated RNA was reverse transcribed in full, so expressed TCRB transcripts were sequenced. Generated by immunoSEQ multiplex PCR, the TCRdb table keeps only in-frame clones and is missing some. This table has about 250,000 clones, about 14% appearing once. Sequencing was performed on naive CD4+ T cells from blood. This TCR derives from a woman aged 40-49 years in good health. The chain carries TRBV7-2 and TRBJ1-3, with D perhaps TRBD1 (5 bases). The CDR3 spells CASSLTGLKSGNTIYF. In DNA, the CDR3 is TGTGCCAGCAGCTTAACGGGACTTAAATCTGGAAACACCATATATTTT.